This T cell receptor (beta chain) derives from a study of blood T cell repertoires in COVID-19. Original processing notes: Amplification of reference gene primers provided the estimated nucleated cell counts. Some clones are missing from TCRdb's copy, which holds only in-frame ones; the method was immunoSEQ multiplex PCR. V, J and clone size reflect that table, while D and trimming were determined from the DNA. The sample lists approximately 250,000 clones, approximately 85% seen once, with approximately 9.6% in the top ten. Adults between about 18 and 89 years of age took part from fewer than 30 US areas. The source material was PBMCs or T cells enriched from blood (not recorded which). The receptor's source is a woman aged 45-59 years with acute COVID-19.

This CDR3 reads CASSVQVLNSPLHF. As DNA, the CDR3 is TGTGCCAGCAGCGTTCAGGTTTTAAATTCACCCCTCCACTTT. J is TRBJ1-6 and V is TRBV9; no clear D gene. CDR1 is SGDLS, CDR2 YYNGEE, per germline. V shed 2 bases and J shed 7 bases, with 10 bases lying between them. This CDR3 is built from 14 residues.